The 6 T cell receptor beta chains below all came from one sample that was sequenced in a study of identical twins. TCRdb re-called the 5' RACE reads with MiXCR, one entry per CDR3 protein. This repertoire shows some 1,700,000 distinct CDR3 sequences, about 32% found once; its top ten account for less than 0.35%. The sequenced material came from cord blood. Receptor source: a newborn girl in good health.

This chain connects TRBV27 to TRBJ2-5; D unclear. The CDR3 contains 18 residues. Germline loops: CDR1 MNHEY, CDR2 SMNVEV (reference sequence). The V and J ends lost 9 bases and 3 bases respectively, with 29 bases between them. CDR3 DNA sequence: TGTGCCAGGATGCGGTGGGATAACATAAAAAGTAGAAAAGAGACCCAGTACTTC. Its protein is CARMRWDNIKSRKETQYF.

This clonotype appeared a few times. At one boundary the junction diverges from the germline segment, which might be a read error. The V call is TRBV12-3 or TRBV12-4, the J call TRBJ2-6, with D perhaps being TRBD1 or TRBD2 (6 bases each). The CDR3 sequence is 18 residues long. Here the CDR3 DNA reads TGTGCCGGCAGTTTAAGGGGGGAGTACGGCTCTGGGGCCAACGTCCTGACTTTC. It specifies CAGSLRGEYGSGANVLTF.

In the case of this clonotype: At one boundary the junction diverges from the germline segment, which might be a read error. The chain is built from TRBV20-1 and TRBJ1-5; D not resolved. The germline V gene has CDR1 DFQATT and CDR2 SNEGSKA (reference sequence). This CDR3 comprises 13 residues. CDR3 bases: TGCAGTGCTGGAGATACCTTTAATCAGCCCCAGCATTTT. Amino acid sequence: CSAGDTFNQPQHF.

This clonotype has more than one count but fewer than ten. V and J are TRBV6-1 and TRBJ2-3; 12 bases are shared with TRBD2. This CDR3 region has 16 residues. V trimming: 5 bases; J trimming: 6 bases; junction bases outside the gene matches: 9. CDR1 MNHNS and CDR2 SASEGT come from the germline V gene. CDR3 protein: CASSLRLAGVPDTQYF. The DNA of the CDR3 is TGTGCCAGCAGTCTGAGACTAGCGGGAGTGCCCGATACGCAGTATTTT.

This clonotype appeared once. The chain carries TRBV20-1 and TRBJ2-5; 7 bases fit TRBD1. With the DNA end fitting TRBJ2-7 better, the J assignment may be wrong. CDR1 is DFQATT, CDR2 SNEGSKA, per germline (reference sequence). This CDR3 has 14 amino acids. Written as DNA, the CDR3 is TGCAGTGCTAGTTCCCCTGACAGGGACTACGAGCAGTACTTC. It is translated as CSASSPDRDYEQYF.

This chain uses TRBV6-5 with TRBJ2-1; 7 nucleotides agree with TRBD2. This CDR3 has 15 amino acids. Germline CDR1 MNHEY, CDR2 SVGAGI. The V segment lost 2 bases and the J segment 2 bases; nucleotides outside the gene matches: 3. The CDR3 nucleotides are TGTGCCAGCAGTTACACACGGGAGGCCTACAATGAGCAGTTCTTC. Protein sequence: CASSYTREAYNEQFF.